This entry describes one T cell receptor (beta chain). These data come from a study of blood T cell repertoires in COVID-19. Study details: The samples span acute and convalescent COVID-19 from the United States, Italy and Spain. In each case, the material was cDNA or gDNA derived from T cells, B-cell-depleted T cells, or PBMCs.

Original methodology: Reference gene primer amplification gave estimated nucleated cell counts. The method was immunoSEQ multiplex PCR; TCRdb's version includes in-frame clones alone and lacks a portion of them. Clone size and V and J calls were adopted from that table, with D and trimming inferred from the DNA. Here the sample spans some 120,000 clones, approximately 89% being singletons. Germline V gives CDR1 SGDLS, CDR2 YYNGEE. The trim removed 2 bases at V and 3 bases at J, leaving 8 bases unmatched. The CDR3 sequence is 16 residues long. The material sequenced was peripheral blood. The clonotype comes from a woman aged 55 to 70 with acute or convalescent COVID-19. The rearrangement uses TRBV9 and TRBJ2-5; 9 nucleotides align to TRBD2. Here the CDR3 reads CASSVSPLAGEETQYF. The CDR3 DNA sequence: TGTGCCAGCAGCGTTTCACCACTAGCGGGTGAAGAGACCCAGTACTTC.